Listed below are T cell receptor beta chains from one sample, sequenced in a study of T cell repertoires in ileal Crohn's disease. Measured with immunoSEQ multiplex PCR; TCRdb has only the in-frame clones, and not every one. The sample has about 13,000 clones, 78% seen once; the top ten hold around 4.1%. The specimen sequenced was ileal tissue. These receptors were obtained from an adult with Crohn's disease. The CDR3 runs from the conserved cysteine through the conserved F or W. A D gene is named only where the DNA matches it firmly. Not every row has a clone size; where given, it reads once, few, many or a size class.

size	V	J	length	D	DNA	CDR3
once	TRBV9	TRBJ2-5	14	TRBD2	TGTGCCAGCAGCGTAGGACTAGCGGGAGAGACCCAGTACTTC	CASSVGLAGETQYF
.	TRBV5-1	TRBJ2-1	16	TRBD2	TGCGCCAGCAGCTTGAATCCTAGCGGGAGGGGCGATGAGCAGTTCTTC	CASSLNPSGRGDEQFF
.	TRBV27	TRBJ2-1	19	.	TGTGCCAGCAGCTTCCACCAGGGCGGAGCTGGCCTACCATGCAATGAGCAGTTCTTC	CASSFHQGGAGLPCNEQFF
.	TRBV14	TRBJ2-7	15	TRBD2	TGTGCCAGCAGCCAAGAGGGGACTAGCATCGACGAGCAGTACTTC	CASSQEGTSIDEQYF
.	TRBV9	TRBJ2-2	14	.	TGTGCCAGCAGCCTACAGGGAAACACCGGGGAGCTGTTTTTT	CASSLQGNTGELFF
.	TRBV5-4	TRBJ2-3	13	.	TGTGCCAGCAGCTTGTCGTACACAGATACGCAGTATTTT	CASSLSYTDTQYF
.	TRBV5-4	TRBJ2-5	14	.	TGTGCCAGCAGCTCACAGACAGGCCAAGAGACCCAGTACTTC	CASSSQTGQETQYF
.	TRBV5-5	TRBJ2-7	17	TRBD2	TGTGCCAGCAGGCATAACTACATAGCGGGGGGATCATACGAGCAGTACTTC	CASRHNYIAGGSYEQYF
few	TRBV6-1	TRBJ2-7	13	TRBD1	TGTGCCAGCCGGGACAGGGGGATGTACGAGCAGTACTTC	CASRDRGMYEQYF
.	TRBV30	TRBJ1-4	14	TRBD1	TGTGCCTGGAGTGGGAGCAGGGGGAGAGAAAAACTGTTTTTT	CAWSGSRGREKLFF
.	TRBV7-9	TRBJ1-1	16	.	TGTGCCAGCAGCTTAGGTTTGGAGAGGCGGCGGTCTGAAGCTTTCTTT	CASSLGLERRRSEAFF
.	TRBV19	TRBJ1-2	14	.	TGTGCCAGTAGTTCCGAGGACATGGCCTATGGCTACACCTTC	CASSSEDMAYGYTF
.	TRBV18	TRBJ2-1	15	TRBD2	TGTGCCAGCTCACCACGTACTAGCGGTAACAATGAGCAGTTCTTC	CASSPRTSGNNEQFF
.	TRBV19	TRBJ2-5	16	TRBD2	TGTGCCAGTACCCCCGGGACTAGCGGGAGTCTGGAGACCCAGTACTTC	CASTPGTSGSLETQYF
.	TRBV7-9	TRBJ1-5	18	TRBD1	TGTGCCAGCAGCCCATGGACAGGGGGCGCGTCGAGCAATCAGCCCCAGCATTTT	CASSPWTGGASSNQPQHF
once	TRBV27	TRBJ2-1	11	.	TGTGCCAGCAAGGTCTACGGGGAGCAGTTCTTC	CASKVYGEQFF
.	TRBV14	TRBJ1-2	12	.	TGTGCCAGCAGCCCCTTTTCTTATGGCTACACCTTC	CASSPFSYGYTF
.	TRBV30	TRBJ1-2	13	.	TGTGCCTGGAGTTACATCCTGGACTATGGCTACACCTTC	CAWSYILDYGYTF
.	TRBV29-1	TRBJ2-2	13	TRBD1	TGCAGCGTCGGGACAGGGGAGGCCGGGGAGCTGTTTTTT	CSVGTGEAGELFF
.	TRBV19	TRBJ2-7	13	.	TGTGCCAGTAGCGGGAGTAGGGCCTACGAGCAGTACTTC	CASSGSRAYEQYF
.	TRBV7-3	TRBJ2-7	13	.	TGTGCCAGCAGCTTATCAGCAGGGTCCCCGCAGTACTTC	CASSLSAGSPQYF
.	TRBV2	TRBJ2-5	13	TRBD2	TGTGCCAGCAGTGGGACTAGCGTAGAGACCCAGTACTTC	CASSGTSVETQYF
.	TRBV30	TRBJ2-5	15	TRBD2	TGTGCCTGGAGGCTTAGAGCGGGAGCTGGAGAGACCCAGTACTTC	CAWRLRAGAGETQYF
.	TRBV9	TRBJ1-3	14	.	TGTGCCAGCAGCTTCGACAGATCTGGAAACACCATATATTTT	CASSFDRSGNTIYF
.	TRBV5-1	TRBJ1-1	13	TRBD1	TGCGCCAGCAGTGCCAGGGGGGCCACTGAAGCTTTCTTT	CASSARGATEAFF
once	TRBV27	TRBJ1-2	14	TRBD1	TGTGCCAGCAGATGGGACAGACTCGCAGGAGGCTACACCTTC	CASRWDRLAGGYTF
.	TRBV7-9	TRBJ2-2	12	.	TGTGCCAGCAGCTGGGGGGACGGGGAGCTGTTTTTT	CASSWGDGELFF
.	TRBV30	TRBJ2-5	14	.	TGTGCCTGGAGGCGCGACGGGACACGAGGGACCCAGTACTTC	CAWRRDGTRGTQYF
.	TRBV9	TRBJ1-1	15	.	TGTGCCAGCAGCGTTTACGGGGAGAGGAACACTGAAGCTTTCTTT	CASSVYGERNTEAFF
.	TRBV27	TRBJ2-5	14	.	TGTGCCAGCAAAGACCGGGACTCTGAAGAGACCCAGTACTTC	CASKDRDSEETQYF
.	TRBV19	TRBJ1-4	14	TRBD1	TGTGCCAGTAGTATGGGACAGGAGACTGAAAAACTGTTTTTT	CASSMGQETEKLFF
.	TRBV7-8	TRBJ2-5	16	TRBD2	TGTGCCAGCAGCTCCGGGGGACTAGCCGGAGGAGAGACCCAGTACTTC	CASSSGGLAGGETQYF
.	TRBV7-9	TRBJ2-3	16	.	TGTGCCAGCAGCCCCCCCCGACAGGCGACCACAGATACGCAGTATTTT	CASSPPRQATTDTQYF
.	TRBV6-6	TRBJ2-7	14	.	TGTGCCAGCAGCCAAAGCGAGACCTTTACCGAGCAGTACTTC	CASSQSETFTEQYF
.	TRBV6-6	TRBJ2-7	14	.	TGTGCCAGCAGTTACGGGGAGGAGAACTACGAGCAGTACTTC	CASSYGEENYEQYF
.	TRBV28	TRBJ1-2	12	TRBD1	TGTGCCACCTATCAGGGGGGTATAGGCTACACCTTC	CATYQGGIGYTF
.	TRBV5-1	TRBJ2-7	15	TRBD2	TGCGCCAGCAGCTCCCGACTAGCTGGGTCCTACGAGCAGTACTTC	CASSSRLAGSYEQYF
.	TRBV7-9	TRBJ2-2	13	.	TGTGCCCCTCGGAGGGTGAACACCGGGGAGCTGTTTTTT	CAPRRVNTGELFF
.	TRBV10-1	TRBJ2-2	15	.	TGCGCCAGCAGTGAGACCCCGAGCGGCGCCAGGGAGCTGTTTTTT	CASSETPSGARELFF
.	TRBV5-6	TRBJ2-1	15	TRBD2	TGTGCCAGCAGCTTGGAGGGGCGGGGAGGGAATGAGCAGTTCTTC	CASSLEGRGGNEQFF
.	TRBV25-1	TRBJ1-1	14	.	TGTGCCAGCAGTTCCTTCGAGTCGAGAACTGAAGCTTTCTTT	CASSSFESRTEAFF
.	TRBV6-5	TRBJ2-4	13	.	TGTGCCAGCAGTTCCCGTATGTTAAACATTCAGTACTTC	CASSSRMLNIQYF
.	TRBV7-9	TRBJ2-1	15	TRBD2	TGTGCCAGCAGCCTTCTAGCGGGAGCCATCCATGAGCAGTTCTTC	CASSLLAGAIHEQFF
.	TRBV6-5	TRBJ2-3	13	.	TGTGCCAGCAGCCCTCGACTAGTAGATACGCAGTATTTT	CASSPRLVDTQYF